Listed below are T cell receptor beta chains from one sample, sequenced in a study of T-cell memory formation after mild COVID-19. One entry per CDR3 protein, called by TCRdb with MiXCR from the 5' RACE reads. The sample lists 85,000 to 130,000 distinct CDR3 sequences; 9.5% to 15% were seen once. Sequencing was done on a sample of PBMCs or a T cell subset sorted from them (not recorded which). The origin of the receptors is an adult woman who had mild COVID-19 (a few samples of this study predate the infection). Cell type and time point are not known. CDR3s include the opening cysteine and the closing phenylalanine or tryptophan. Fields, in order: CDR3 protein, CDR3 DNA, clone size, D gene, J gene, V gene. A D gene is named only where the DNA matches it firmly. Clone size is stated in some rows and not others, as once, few, many or a class when expanded.

CASSLGNSGRAYNEQFF TGTGCCAGCAGCTTGGGGAATAGCGGGAGGGCCTACAATGAGCAGTTCTTC . TRBD2 TRBJ2-1 TRBV7-9
CASSASTIRSSYEQYF TGTGCCAGCAGTGCCTCCACCATTAGGAGCTCCTACGAGCAGTACTTC few . TRBJ2-7 TRBV6-2/TRBV6-3
CSVVADNTEAFF TGCAGCGTTGTGGCCGACAACACTGAAGCTTTCTTT many . TRBJ1-1 TRBV29-1
CASSQVRLNSYEQYF TGCGCCAGCAGCCAAGTAAGACTGAACTCCTACGAGCAGTACTTC few . TRBJ2-7 TRBV4-3
CASSQPGLAGAYEQYF TGTGCCAGCAGCCAACCAGGACTAGCGGGTGCCTACGAGCAGTACTTC few TRBD2 TRBJ2-7 TRBV3-1
CASSFTSSYEQYF TGTGCCAGCAGCTTTACCTCCAGCTACGAGCAGTACTTC . . TRBJ2-7 TRBV7-9
CSVGGHPTDTQYF TGCAGCGTTGGCGGCCACCCCACAGATACGCAGTATTTT few . TRBJ2-3 TRBV29-1
CAISGGGGNEQYF TGTGCCATCAGTGGTGGAGGCGGGAACGAGCAGTACTTC . . TRBJ2-7 TRBV10-3
CASSPPGTTGTGELFF TGTGCCAGCTCACCCCCGGGGACAACCGGCACCGGGGAGCTGTTTTTT . . TRBJ2-2 TRBV18
CASSNQVDAEAFF TGTGCCAGCAGTAATCAGGTTGACGCTGAAGCTTTCTTT . . TRBJ1-1 TRBV6-6
CASSPPAGHYGYTF TGCGCCAGCAGTCCACCGGCCGGGCACTATGGCTACACCTTC . . TRBJ1-2 TRBV4-1
CSVVGDRGEAFF TGCAGCGTTGTAGGGGACAGGGGTGAAGCTTTCTTT few TRBD1 TRBJ1-1 TRBV29-1
CASSLLSGAYNEQFF TGTGCCAGCAGCTTACTAAGCGGGGCCTACAATGAGCAGTTCTTC . TRBD2 TRBJ2-1 TRBV7-2
CASSLKGSETSGGADEQFF TGCGCCAGCAGCTTGAAAGGGTCCGAAACTAGCGGGGGGGCCGATGAGCAGTTCTTC many TRBD2 TRBJ2-1 TRBV5-1
CASSLGSTSTNEKLFF TGCGCCAGCAGCTTGGGCAGTACCTCAACTAATGAAAAACTGTTTTTT few . TRBJ1-4 TRBV5-1
CASSQDSGGRCWLGCEQFF TGCGCCAGCAGCCAAGACTCTGGCGGGAGATGTTGGCTGGGATGTGAGCAGTTCTTC . TRBD2 TRBJ2-1 TRBV4-3
CASSRGLVGTGELFF TGTGCCAGCAGTCGGGGACTAGTGGGCACCGGGGAGCTGTTTTTT . TRBD2 TRBJ2-2 TRBV6-1
CAISDPGRDSYNEQFF TGTGCCATCAGTGATCCGGGCCGAGACTCCTACAATGAGCAGTTCTTC . . TRBJ2-1 TRBV10-3
CASSLDRDSALDTQYF TGCGCCAGCAGCTTGGATCGGGACAGTGCACTAGATACGCAGTATTTT . TRBD1 TRBJ2-3 TRBV5-1
CASSYGPVNTEAFF TGCGCCAGCAGTTACGGACCGGTGAACACTGAAGCTTTCTTT . . TRBJ1-1 TRBV5-1
CASSRVDGTDTQYF TGTGCCAGCAGCCGCGTGGACGGCACAGATACGCAGTATTTT few . TRBJ2-3 TRBV7-3
CASSKAEGVSYNSPLHF TGTGCCAGCAGCAAAGCGGAAGGGGTCTCCTATAATTCACCCCTCCACTTT many . TRBJ1-6 TRBV21-1
CASSSAFRNEQFF TGTGCCAGCAGTTCAGCGTTTCGGAATGAGCAGTTCTTC many . TRBJ2-1 TRBV12-3/TRBV12-4
CASSYSRWGQDRVFPGELFF TGTGCCAGCAGTTACTCGAGGTGGGGGCAGGACAGGGTTTTTCCCGGGGAGCTGTTTTTT . TRBD1 TRBJ2-2 TRBV6-6
CASSVGDRGPTYEQYF TGTGCCAGCAGCGTAGGAGACAGGGGCCCAACCTACGAGCAGTACTTC few TRBD1 TRBJ2-7 TRBV9
CATSQRQGRHEQYF TGTGCCACCAGTCAACGTCAGGGGAGGCACGAGCAGTACTTC . . TRBJ2-7 TRBV15
CSARVSGRETQYF TGCAGTGCTAGGGTGAGCGGGAGAGAGACCCAGTACTTC many TRBD2 TRBJ2-5 TRBV20-1
CASSQDLELPPGYTF TGTGCCAGCAGCCAAGATCTTGAACTCCCCCCTGGCTACACCTTC . . TRBJ1-2 TRBV14
CASSLGVTGLAFF TGTGCCAGCAGTTTGGGGGTGACAGGGTTGGCTTTCTTT few TRBD1 TRBJ1-1 TRBV12-3/TRBV12-4
CASSPNLKKETQYF TGTGCCAGCAGCCCCAACCTAAAGAAAGAGACCCAGTACTTC few . TRBJ2-5 TRBV7-8
CASSLVGQGGEGYTF TGTGCCAGCAGCTTAGTCGGACAGGGTGGAGAAGGCTACACCTTC . TRBD1 TRBJ1-2 TRBV7-9
CASSEDSFSGANVLTF TGTGCCAGCAGTGAAGACAGCTTCTCTGGGGCCAACGTCCTGACTTTC . . TRBJ2-6 TRBV2
CASSFGKNTGELFF TGTGCCAGCAGTTTTGGCAAGAACACCGGGGAGCTGTTTTTT many . TRBJ2-2 TRBV27
CASSPPPRLASYNEQFF TGTGCCAGCAGCCCCCCTCCGAGACTGGCGTCCTACAATGAGCAGTTCTTC . . TRBJ2-1 TRBV9
CSAQASRVLAGGEQYF TGCAGTGCTCAAGCCTCTAGAGTACTAGCGGGAGGCGAGCAGTACTTC few TRBD2 TRBJ2-7 TRBV20-1
CASSPTSLTVEAGSGGEQYF TGCGCCAGCAGCCCTACGTCCCTGACAGTCGAAGCTGGGAGTGGCGGCGAGCAGTACTTC . . TRBJ2-7 TRBV4-1
CASSLGGVIAGAYEQYF TGTGCCAGCAGCTTAGGGGGCGTGATAGCGGGGGCCTACGAGCAGTACTTC . TRBD2 TRBJ2-7 TRBV7-2
CSVGGQSTDTQYF TGCAGCGTTGGAGGCCAAAGCACAGATACGCAGTATTTT . . TRBJ2-3 TRBV29-1
CSAIPGREDYGYTF TGCAGTGCTATTCCTGGCAGGGAGGACTATGGCTACACCTTC . . TRBJ1-2 TRBV20-1
CASAGGRNEQFF TGTGCCAGCGCAGGAGGGAGGAATGAGCAGTTCTTC few . TRBJ2-1 TRBV12-3/TRBV12-4
CSVEGGQAGRAYEQYF TGCAGCGTTGAAGGCGGACAGGCCGGGAGGGCCTACGAGCAGTACTTC many . TRBJ2-7 TRBV29-1
CATSTARGPVQETQYF TGTGCCACCAGTACAGCGAGGGGGCCAGTCCAAGAGACCCAGTACTTC once TRBD1 TRBJ2-5 TRBV24-1